The clone carrying this TCR beta chain has at least ten counts. Antigen specificity is unknown. The data derive from a study of CD8 T cells in ankylosing spondylitis. Study findings and constraints: Disease-linked clones displayed a CD8+ phenotype and appeared relatively rarely in peripheral blood. Within ankylosing spondylitis blood, a TCR beta motif made up of roughly eight highly homologous variants appeared to be characteristic. Reportedly, significant enrichment of disease-linked clones occurred in matched ankylosing spondylitis synovial fluid.

MiXCR was run by TCRdb on the 5' RACE reads, yielding one entry per CDR3 protein. This table holds 50,000 to 70,000 distinct CDR3 sequences, under 7.5% found once. The CDR3 is made up of 16 amino acids. Germline lookup yields CDR1 SGHTA and CDR2 FQGNSA. The V gene end was trimmed by 5 bases and the J gene end by 1 base; junction bases not matched to a gene: 5. The TCR sequence derives from a male donor with ankylosing spondylitis. The rearrangement links TRBV7-2 to TRBJ2-7, with 13 bases that match TRBD2. The sequencing sample was made of synovial fluid, either unsorted or a sorted T cell fraction (not recorded which). Written as DNA, the CDR3 is TGTGCCAGCAGCCCCGGGACTAGCGGGATGTCCTACGAGCAGTACTTC. This codes for CASSPGTSGMSYEQYF.